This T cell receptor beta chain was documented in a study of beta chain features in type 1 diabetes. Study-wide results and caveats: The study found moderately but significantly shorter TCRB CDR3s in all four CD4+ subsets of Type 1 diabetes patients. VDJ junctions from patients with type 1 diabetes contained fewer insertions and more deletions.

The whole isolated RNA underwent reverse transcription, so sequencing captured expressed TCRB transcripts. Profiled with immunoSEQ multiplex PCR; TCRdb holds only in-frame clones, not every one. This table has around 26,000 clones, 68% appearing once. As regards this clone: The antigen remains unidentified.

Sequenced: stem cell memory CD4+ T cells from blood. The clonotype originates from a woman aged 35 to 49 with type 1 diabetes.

DNA of the CDR3: TGTGCCAGCAGCCGGGGGGCGGCTGCAGGCTACACCTTC. Amino acids: CASSRGAAAGYTF. The J gene is TRBJ1-2, the V gene TRBV7-9; D possibly corresponds to TRBD1 (6 bases). The germline V gene encodes CDR1 SEHNR and CDR2 FQNEAQ (reference sequence). V gave up 5 bases and J gave up 8 bases, with 15 bases separating them. The CDR3 is 13 amino acids.